The entry that follows covers one TCR beta chain sequence. Its matching antigen is unknown. This sample was included in a study of cytomegalovirus exposure and HLA in healthy donors. Across the study: Earlier findings included roughly 120 million unique TCR beta sequences obtained from some 180 million T cells. Tens of millions of unique TCRs, all from HLA-typed donors, were included in an early release of the data. Notes on the study in general: In an earlier analysis, productive rearrangement rates for most beta V segments clustered near 87% or 30%. A later analysis by the authors found several of the most significant clusters apparently linked to common viral pathogens.

Trimming pared 1 base from V and 4 bases from J, leaving 10 bases between. The CDR3 runs 14 residues. Germline V gene data show CDR1 as LNHNV and CDR2 as YYDKDF (reference sequence). Vbeta (60) and Jbeta (13) primers were used in the PCR. Sequenced by immunoSEQ multiplex PCR; TCRdb stores in-frame clones only, minus some. The sample has roughly 130,000 clones; around three quarters are singletons. The rearrangement uses TRBV15 and TRBJ1-2; a possible D gene is TRBD1 (5 bases). The sample comprised PBMCs. The clonotype originates from a woman aged 45-60 years in good health and CMV-seronegative. CDR3 nucleotide sequence: TGTGCCACCAGCAGAGCCGACAGTAGCTATGGCTACACCTTC. The encoded protein is CATSRADSSYGYTF. The variable domain in full, with the rest retrieved from reference TRBV15 and TRBJ1-2, is DAMVIQNPRYQVTQFGKPVTLSCSQTLNHNVMYWYQQKSSQAPKLLFHYYDKDFNNEADTPDNFQSRRPNTSFCFLDIRSPGLGDTAMYLCATSRADSSYGYTFGSGTRLTVV.